The next 6 T cell receptor beta chains were all read from a single sample in a study of blood T cell repertoires in COVID-19. Sequencing was performed with immunoSEQ multiplex PCR; in TCRdb, only in-frame clones are kept and a portion is missing. The sample consists of hundreds of thousands of clones, around 91% of them appearing once. The sample consisted of peripheral blood. These receptors came from a woman in her late teens or twenties who had recovered from COVID-19.

The rearrangement uses TRBV19 and TRBJ1-1; unclear D gene. The CDR3 contains 12 residues. Per the germline V gene, CDR1 is LNHDA and CDR2 is SQIVND (reference sequence). V was shortened by 9 bases and J by 5 bases, with 13 bases between the two germline ends. The CDR3 DNA follows: TGTGCCAGCTACAAGACAACGACTGAAGCTTTCTTT. Translation: CASYKTTTEAFF.

V and J are TRBV5-6 and TRBJ1-3, with D tentatively TRBD1 (5 bases). Germline assignment: CDR1 SGHDT and CDR2 YYEEEE. The V and J ends lost 4 bases and 4 bases respectively, with 6 bases between them. The CDR3 has 12 amino acids. CDR3 residues: CASSRGGNTIYF. Here the CDR3 DNA reads TGTGCCAGCAGCCGGGGGGGAAACACCATATATTTT.

The V call is TRBV18, the J call TRBJ1-5; D is unclear. CDR3 length: 15 amino acids. The germline gives CDR1 KGHSH, CDR2 LQKENI. Trimming took 2 bases from V and 0 from J, leaving 8 bases between them. CDR3 residues: CASSPAGNSNQPQHF. CDR3 nucleotides: TGTGCCAGCTCACCAGCGGGGAATAGCAATCAGCCCCAGCATTTT. The full variable domain, rest sourced from reference TRBV18 and TRBJ1-5, is NAGVMQNPRHLVRRRGQEARLRCSPMKGHSHVYWYRQLPEEGLKFMVYLQKENIIDESGMPKERFSAEFPKEGPSILRIQQVVRGDSAAYFCASSPAGNSNQPQHFGDGTRLSIL.

This chain joins TRBV4-3 and TRBJ1-2, with D tentatively TRBD1 (5 bases). The germline V gene has CDR1 LGHNA and CDR2 YSLEER. V lost 4 bases and J lost 6, with 15 bases in between. This CDR3 comprises 14 residues. The CDR3 DNA is TGCGCCAGCAGCCCTACCGGGGGGTATCATGGCTACACCTTC. Its protein is CASSPTGGYHGYTF.

The J gene is TRBJ1-4, the V gene TRBV19; 9 nucleotides match TRBD1. Germline V gene sequence: CDR1 LNHDA, CDR2 SQIVND (reference sequence). Trimming removed 6 bases from V and 6 bases from J; junction bases left unmatched: 8. This CDR3 comprises 15 residues. The CDR3 nucleotides read TGTGCCAGTAGGGACCCGACAGGGGGGTATGAAAAACTGTTTTTT. It yields the protein CASRDPTGGYEKLFF. Drawing the rest from reference TRBV19 and TRBJ1-4, the complete variable domain is DGGITQSPKYLFRKEGQNVTLSCEQNLNHDAMYWYRQDPGQGLRLIYYSQIVNDFQKGDIAEGYSVSREKKESFPLTVTSAQKNPTAFYLCASRDPTGGYEKLFFGSGTQLSVL.

CDR3 nucleotides: TGTGCCAGCAGCCCGTGGACTAGCGGGAGAAGTTACAATGAGCAGTTCTTC. It translates to CASSPWTSGRSYNEQFF. The gene calls are TRBV7-9 and TRBJ2-1; the match to TRBD2 covers 13 bases. The CDR3 has 17 amino acids. The germline V gene encodes CDR1 SEHNR and CDR2 FQNEAQ (reference sequence). J was trimmed by 4 bases and V by 5 bases; bases with no gene match: 8. Complete variable domain (other parts from reference TRBV7-9 and TRBJ2-1): DTGVSQNPRHKITKRGQNVTFRCDPISEHNRLYWYRQTLGQGPEFLTYFQNEAQLEKSRLLSDRFSAERPKGSFSTLEIQRTEQGDSAMYLCASSPWTSGRSYNEQFFGPGTRLTVL.